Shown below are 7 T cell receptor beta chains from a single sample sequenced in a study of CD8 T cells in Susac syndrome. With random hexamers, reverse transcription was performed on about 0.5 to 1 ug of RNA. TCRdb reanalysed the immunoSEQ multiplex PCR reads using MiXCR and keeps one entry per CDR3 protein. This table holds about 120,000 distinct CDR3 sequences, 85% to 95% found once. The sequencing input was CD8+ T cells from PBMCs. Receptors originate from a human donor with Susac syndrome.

The CDR3 protein is CASSRQGEDYGYTF. The CDR3 coding sequence is TGTGCCAGCAGCCGACAGGGTGAGGACTATGGCTACACCTTC. The chain is built from TRBV7-9 and TRBJ1-2; TRBD1 matches 7 bases. The CDR3 is 14 amino acids. V was pared by 5 bases and J by 3 bases, with 6 bases of the junction left unmatched. From germline, CDR1 is SEHNR and CDR2 FQNEAQ (reference sequence).

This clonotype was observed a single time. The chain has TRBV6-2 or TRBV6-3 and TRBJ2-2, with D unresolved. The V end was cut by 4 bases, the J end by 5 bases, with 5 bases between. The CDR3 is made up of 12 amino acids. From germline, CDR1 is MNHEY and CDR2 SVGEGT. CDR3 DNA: TGTGCCAGCAGTTTCATAACCGGGGAGCTGTTTTTT. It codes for CASSFITGELFF.

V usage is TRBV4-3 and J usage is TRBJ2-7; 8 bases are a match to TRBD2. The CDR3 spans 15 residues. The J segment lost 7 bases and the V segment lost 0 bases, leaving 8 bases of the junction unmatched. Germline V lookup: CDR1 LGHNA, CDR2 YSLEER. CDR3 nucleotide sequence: TGCGCCAGCAGCCAAGAGTGGGGACTAGTTGGGGAGCAGTACTTC. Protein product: CASSQEWGLVGEQYF.

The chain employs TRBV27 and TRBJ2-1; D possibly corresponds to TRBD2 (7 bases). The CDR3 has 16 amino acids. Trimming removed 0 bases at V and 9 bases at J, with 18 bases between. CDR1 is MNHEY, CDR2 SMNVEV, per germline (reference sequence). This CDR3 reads CASSLSPNGGPTEQFF. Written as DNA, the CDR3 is TGTGCCAGCAGTTTATCCCCCAACGGGGGGCCGACTGAGCAGTTCTTC.

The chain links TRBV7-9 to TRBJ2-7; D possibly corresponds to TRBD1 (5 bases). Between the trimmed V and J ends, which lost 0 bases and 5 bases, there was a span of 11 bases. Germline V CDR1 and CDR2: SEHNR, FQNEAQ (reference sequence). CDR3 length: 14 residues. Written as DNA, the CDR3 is TGTGCCAGCAGCTTAGCAGGGGCTAACGACGAGCAGTACTTC. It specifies CASSLAGANDEQYF.

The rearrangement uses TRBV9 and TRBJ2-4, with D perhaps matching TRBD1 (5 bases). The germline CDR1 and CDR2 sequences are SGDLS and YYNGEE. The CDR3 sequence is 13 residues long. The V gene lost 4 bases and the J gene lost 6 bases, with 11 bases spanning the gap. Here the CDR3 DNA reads TGTGCCAGCAGCCCCCAGGGTACAAACATTCAGTACTTC. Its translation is CASSPQGTNIQYF.

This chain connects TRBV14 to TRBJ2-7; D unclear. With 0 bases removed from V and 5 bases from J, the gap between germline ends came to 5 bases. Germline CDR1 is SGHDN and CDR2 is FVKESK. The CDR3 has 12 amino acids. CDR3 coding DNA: TGTGCCAGCAGCCAAGAGTTACACGAGCAGTACTTC. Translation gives CASSQELHEQYF.